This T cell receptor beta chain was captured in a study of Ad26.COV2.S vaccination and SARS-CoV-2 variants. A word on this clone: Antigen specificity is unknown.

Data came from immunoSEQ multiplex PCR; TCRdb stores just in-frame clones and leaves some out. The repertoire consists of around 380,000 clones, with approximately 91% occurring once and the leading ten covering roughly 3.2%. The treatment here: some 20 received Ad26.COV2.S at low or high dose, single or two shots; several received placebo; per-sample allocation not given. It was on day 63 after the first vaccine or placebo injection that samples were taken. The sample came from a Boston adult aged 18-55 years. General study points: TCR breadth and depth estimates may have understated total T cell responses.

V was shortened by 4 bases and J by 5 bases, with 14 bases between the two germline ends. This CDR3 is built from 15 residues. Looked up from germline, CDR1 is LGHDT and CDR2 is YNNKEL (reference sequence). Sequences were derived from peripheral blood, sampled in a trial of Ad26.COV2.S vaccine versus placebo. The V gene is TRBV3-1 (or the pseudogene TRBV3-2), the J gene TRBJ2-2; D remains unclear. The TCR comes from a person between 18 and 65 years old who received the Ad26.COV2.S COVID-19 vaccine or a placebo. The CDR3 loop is CASSPSGEETGELFF. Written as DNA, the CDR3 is TGTGCCAGCAGCCCCTCGGGTGAGGAAACCGGGGAGCTGTTTTTT.